This T cell receptor beta chain was sequenced during a study of cytomegalovirus exposure and HLA in healthy donors. CDR3 length: 14 amino acids. Germline-derived CDR1 and CDR2 are MDHEN and SYDVKM. V lost 3 bases, J lost 0 bases, and 9 bases lay in between. The primer mix had 60 Vbeta and 13 Jbeta primers. Measured with immunoSEQ multiplex PCR; TCRdb has only the in-frame clones, and not every one. The table shows about 110,000 clones, with under 85% occurring only once. Sequenced sample: PBMCs. The chain is built from TRBV28 and TRBJ2-7; possibly TRBD2 for D (6 bases). The sequence was collected from a man aged 35 to 55 in good health and CMV-seronegative. CDR3 DNA sequence: TGTGCCAGCAGTTTTGAGGGACTCTCCTACGAGCAGTACTTC. It yields the protein CASSFEGLSYEQYF.